This T cell receptor (beta chain) was retrieved from a study of human T cells and chemical hapten exposure (dated by TCRdb to 2020 to 2023). Context from the whole study: For sensitization, 2% DPC in acetone was applied to an approximately 2 cm by approximately 2 cm area of upper inner arm skin. In alopecia patients, the study followed how the peripheral blood TCR repertoire changed in vivo over primary and secondary sensitization to diphenylcyclopropenone (DPC), a hapten. Patch testing was performed on the upper back with Finn chambers containing 0.01% DPC, and the patch tests were scored after 6 days according to International Contact Dermatitis Research Group standards. Libraries were combined into a pool for sequencing, and differences in TCR yield between samples came mainly from small differences in library volumes within the pool. Patients additionally received weekly therapeutic DPC doses to the scalp throughout the approximately 24-week study period. The mostly female patient cohort included alopecia areata with under or over 50% scalp involvement, alopecia totalis and alopecia universalis. About 28 alopecia patients gave blood for TCR sequencing at one to four time points (pre-sensitization, 2, 6 and 24 weeks). Blood samples were taken from patients before sensitization (week 0) and at 2, 6 and about 24 weeks after DPC sensitization.

Worth noting for this clonotype: What this receptor recognizes is not known. No qualities accompany the bases; no much larger clone lies one base away.

In light of the paper, this sample's time point label describes: patch test 3, about 24 weeks after DPC sensitization. The treatment or condition label on this specimen signifies: therapeutic diphenylcyclopropenone sensitization with weekly scalp DPC. At each patch-test visit, blood was drawn before the patch test was applied. Patients were eligible if aged 18 to 70, diagnosed with alopecia and judged suitable for DPC therapy, and pregnant patients were excluded. Total RNA was isolated from unfractionated whole blood collected in Tempus Blood RNA tubes. Measured from the cysteine to the phenylalanine, the CDR3 is 14 residues long. Only the CDR3 region is kept as DNA, spanning 42 bases read in frame from base 1. Reading the germline V gene (reference sequence) gives CDR1 SEHNR and CDR2 FQNEAQ. Cut back by 5 bases and 4 bases, the V and J ends lie 14 bases apart. The library was prepared using RACE. For sequencing, a NextSeq 500 was employed. During library preparation, unique molecular identifiers were attached to individual cDNA molecules so that TCRs could be counted in a quantitative, reproducible way. From each blood RNA sample, both TCR alpha and TCR beta chains were sequenced. As for the authors' bioinformatics: The median number of TCRs per sample was around 100,000, ranging from about 20,000 to 750,000. The Decombinator software suite was used to annotate the V, J and CDR3 of the TCR reads. For PS versus PT1 abundance plots, all samples were subsampled to the same number of TCRs (28,000). TCRs were defined as expanded if absent before sensitization and observed at least eight times at the 2-week time point. The public reads were reprocessed in TCRdb via fastp at Q25 and MiXCR, keeping in-frame beta chains. Every entry covers one CDR3 protein and lists the most common genes and DNA from its rows. The V and J calls were determined by TCRdb, not by the authors. The sample table shows about 120,000 distinct CDR3 sequences, and approximately 11% are seen once. The ten largest make up 2.4% of the sample.

Study-level results and caveats: Alopecia, a presumed autoimmune disease, was present in all patients, so the immune response of the patients might differ from that of healthy individuals. DPC sensitization did not change the number of TCRs with a frequency above 1 in 1000, and there was no evidence of changes in global repertoire structure. Repeated subsampling changed both the strength of the expansion versus patch-test correlation and the threshold at which that correlation became significant. Patch test score was positively correlated with the number of PT1 expanded TCRs, with significance at thresholds 8, 16 and 32 but not at 4. Expanded TCRs formed significantly more large CDR3 similarity clusters than pre-sensitization or healthy control sets, consistent with antigen-driven responses.

This specimen consisted of whole blood, obtained in connection with sensitization to the hapten diphenylcyclopropenone (DPC). The chain is assembled from TRBV7-9 and TRBJ1-1, and TRBD1 may be the D gene, going by 6 matching bases. This clonotype originated in a woman aged 50 to 60 with alopecia areata. Some clones in this sample may be carry-over from other donors' samples. The nucleotides are TGTGCCAGCAGCGCACCAGACAGGTTCACTGAAGCTTTCTTT. Its protein product is CASSAPDRFTEAFF.